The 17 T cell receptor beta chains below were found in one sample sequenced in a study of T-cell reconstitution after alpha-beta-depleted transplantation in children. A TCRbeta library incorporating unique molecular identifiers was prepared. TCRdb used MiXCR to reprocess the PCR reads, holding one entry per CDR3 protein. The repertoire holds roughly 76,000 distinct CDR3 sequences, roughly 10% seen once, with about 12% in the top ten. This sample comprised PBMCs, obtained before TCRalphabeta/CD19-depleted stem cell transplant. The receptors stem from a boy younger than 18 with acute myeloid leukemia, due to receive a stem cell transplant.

The chain's CDR3 is CASSLGVAELSYEQYF. In DNA form, the CDR3 reads TGTGCCAGCAGCTTAGGAGTAGCGGAGCTATCCTACGAGCAGTACTTC. This chain joins TRBV7-9 and TRBJ2-7, with D maybe TRBD2 (6 bases). Germline lookup yields CDR1 SEHNR and CDR2 FQNEAQ (reference sequence). This CDR3 has 16 residues. Trimming pared 1 base from V and 1 base from J, leaving 14 bases between. The variable domain in full, completed from reference TRBV7-9 and TRBJ2-7, reads DTGVSQNPRHKITKRGQNVTFRCDPISEHNRLYWYRQTLGQGPEFLTYFQNEAQLEKSRLLSDRFSAERPKGSFSTLEIQRTEQGDSAMYLCASSLGVAELSYEQYFGPGTRLTVT.

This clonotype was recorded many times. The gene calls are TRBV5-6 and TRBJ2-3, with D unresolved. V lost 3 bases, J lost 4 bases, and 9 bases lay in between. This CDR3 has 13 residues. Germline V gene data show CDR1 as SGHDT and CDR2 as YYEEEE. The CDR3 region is CASSWTRSDTQYF. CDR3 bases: TGTGCCAGCAGCTGGACCCGATCAGATACGCAGTATTTT.

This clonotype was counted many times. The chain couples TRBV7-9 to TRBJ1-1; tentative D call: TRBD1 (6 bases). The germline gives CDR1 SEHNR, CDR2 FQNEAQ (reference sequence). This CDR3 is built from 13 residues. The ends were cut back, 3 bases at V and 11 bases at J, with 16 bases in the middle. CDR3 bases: TGTGCCAGCAGCTTTTGGGAGGGACAATTGGCTTTCTTT. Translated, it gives CASSFWEGQLAFF.

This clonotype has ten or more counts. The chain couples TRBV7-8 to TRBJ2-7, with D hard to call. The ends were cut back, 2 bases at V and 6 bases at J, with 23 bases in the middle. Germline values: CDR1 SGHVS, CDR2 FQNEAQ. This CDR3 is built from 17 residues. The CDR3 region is CASSLMAWRNAGGEQYV. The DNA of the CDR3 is TGTGCCAGCAGCTTAATGGCGTGGCGAAATGCAGGTGGCGAGCAGTACGTC.

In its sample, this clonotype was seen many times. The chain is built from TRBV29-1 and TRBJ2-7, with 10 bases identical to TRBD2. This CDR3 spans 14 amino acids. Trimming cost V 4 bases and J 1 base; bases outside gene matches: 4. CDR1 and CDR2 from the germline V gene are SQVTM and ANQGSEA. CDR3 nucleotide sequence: TGCAGCGTTGGGACTAGCGGTTTATCCTACGAGCAGTACTTC. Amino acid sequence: CSVGTSGLSYEQYF.

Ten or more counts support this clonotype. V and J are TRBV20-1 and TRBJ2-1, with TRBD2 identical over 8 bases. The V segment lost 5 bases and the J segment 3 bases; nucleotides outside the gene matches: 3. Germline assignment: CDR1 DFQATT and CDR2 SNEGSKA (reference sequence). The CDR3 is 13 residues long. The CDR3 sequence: CSAEAGGYNEQFF. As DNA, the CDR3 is TGCAGTGCTGAGGCGGGGGGCTACAATGAGCAGTTCTTC.

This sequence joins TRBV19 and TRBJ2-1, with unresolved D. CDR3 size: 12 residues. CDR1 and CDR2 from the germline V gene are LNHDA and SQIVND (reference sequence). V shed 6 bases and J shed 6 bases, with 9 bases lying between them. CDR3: CASSLPGNEQFF. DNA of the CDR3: TGTGCCAGTAGCCTTCCCGGCAATGAGCAGTTCTTC.

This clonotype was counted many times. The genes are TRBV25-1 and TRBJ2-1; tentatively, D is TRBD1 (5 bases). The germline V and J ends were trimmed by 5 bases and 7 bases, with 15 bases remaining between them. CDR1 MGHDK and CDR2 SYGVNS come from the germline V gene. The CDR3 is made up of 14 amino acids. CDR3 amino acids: CASSLPGNSNEQFF. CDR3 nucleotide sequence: TGTGCCAGCAGTCTCCCAGGGAATAGTAATGAGCAGTTCTTC.

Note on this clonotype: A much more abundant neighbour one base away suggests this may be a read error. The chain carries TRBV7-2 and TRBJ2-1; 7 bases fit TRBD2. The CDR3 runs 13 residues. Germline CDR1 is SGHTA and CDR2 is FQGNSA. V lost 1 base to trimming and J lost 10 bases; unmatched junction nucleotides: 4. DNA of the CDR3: TGTGCCAGCAGCTTAGGATACGGGAGGGAGCAGTTCTTC. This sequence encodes CASSLGYGREQFF.

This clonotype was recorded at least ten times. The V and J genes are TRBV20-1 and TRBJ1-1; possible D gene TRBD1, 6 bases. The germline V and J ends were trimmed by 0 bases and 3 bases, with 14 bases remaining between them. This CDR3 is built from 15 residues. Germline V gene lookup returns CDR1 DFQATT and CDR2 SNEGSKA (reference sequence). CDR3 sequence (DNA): TGCAGTGCTAGAGACAGATGGGGGCAGGACACTGAAGCTTTCTTT. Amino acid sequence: CSARDRWGQDTEAFF.

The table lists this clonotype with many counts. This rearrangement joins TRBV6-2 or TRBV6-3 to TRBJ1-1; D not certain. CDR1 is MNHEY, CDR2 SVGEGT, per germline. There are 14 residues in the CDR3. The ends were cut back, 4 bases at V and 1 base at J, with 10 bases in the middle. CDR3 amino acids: CASSSPGENTEAFF. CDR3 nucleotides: TGTGCCAGCAGTTCTCCGGGAGAGAACACTGAAGCTTTCTTT.

CDR3 protein: CSARAWGARASYNEQFF. The CDR3 DNA is TGCAGTGCTAGAGCGTGGGGGGCAAGGGCCTCCTACAATGAGCAGTTCTTC. The rearrangement uses TRBV20-1 and TRBJ2-1; TRBD1 or TRBD2 may be the D gene (6 bases each). The CDR3 extends over 17 amino acids. V lost 1 base, J lost 0 bases, and 16 bases lay in between. Per the germline V gene, CDR1 is DFQATT and CDR2 is SNEGSKA (reference sequence).

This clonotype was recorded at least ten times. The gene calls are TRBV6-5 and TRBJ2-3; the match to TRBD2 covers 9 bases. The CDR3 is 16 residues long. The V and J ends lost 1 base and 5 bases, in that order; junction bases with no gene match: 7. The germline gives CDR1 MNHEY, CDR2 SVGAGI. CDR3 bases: TGTGCCAGCAGTTACTTCAGCGGGGGGCACGTAGATACGCAGTATTTT. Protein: CASSYFSGGHVDTQYF.

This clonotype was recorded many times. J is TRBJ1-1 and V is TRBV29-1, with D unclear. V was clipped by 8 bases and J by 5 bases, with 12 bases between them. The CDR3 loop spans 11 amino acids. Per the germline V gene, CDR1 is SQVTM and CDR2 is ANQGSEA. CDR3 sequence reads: CSQGGGTEAFF. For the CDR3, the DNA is TGCAGCCAAGGTGGAGGAACTGAAGCTTTCTTT. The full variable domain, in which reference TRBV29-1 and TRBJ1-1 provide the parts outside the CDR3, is SAVISQKPSRDICQRGTSLTIQCQVDSQVTMMFWYRQQPGQSLTLIATANQGSEATYESGFVIDKFPISRPNLTFSTLTVSNMSPEDSSIYLCSQGGGTEAFFGQGTRLTVV.

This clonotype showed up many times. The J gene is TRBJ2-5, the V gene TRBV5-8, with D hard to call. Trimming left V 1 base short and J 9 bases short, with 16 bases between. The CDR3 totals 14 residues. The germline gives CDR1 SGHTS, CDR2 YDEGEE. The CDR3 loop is CASSLTTLVWAQYF. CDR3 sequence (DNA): TGTGCCAGCAGCTTGACCACCCTGGTATGGGCCCAGTACTTC.

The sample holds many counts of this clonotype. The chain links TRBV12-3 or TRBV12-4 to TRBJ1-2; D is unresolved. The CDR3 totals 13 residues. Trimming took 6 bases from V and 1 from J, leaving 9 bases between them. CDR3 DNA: TGTGCCAGCAGCGACGACTTTAACTATGGCTACACCTTC. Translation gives CASSDDFNYGYTF.

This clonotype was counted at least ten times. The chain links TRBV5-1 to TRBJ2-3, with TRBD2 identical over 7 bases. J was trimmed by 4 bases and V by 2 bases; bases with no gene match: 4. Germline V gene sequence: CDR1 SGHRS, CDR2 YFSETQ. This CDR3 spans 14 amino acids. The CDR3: CASSLPGGPDTQYF. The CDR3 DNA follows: TGCGCCAGCAGCTTACCGGGAGGCCCAGATACGCAGTATTTT.